Listed below are T cell receptor beta chains from one sample, sequenced in a study of blood T cell repertoires in COVID-19. Method: immunoSEQ multiplex PCR; TCRdb's copy keeps in-frame clones and lacks some. The table lists approximately 280,000 clones, roughly 88% of them singletons. The material sequenced was peripheral blood. The receptors stem from a woman in her 70s with acute or convalescent COVID-19. CDR3s include the opening cysteine and the closing phenylalanine or tryptophan. Fields, in order: J gene, D gene, clone size, V gene, CDR3 DNA, CDR3 protein. The D gene is left open where the match is weak. Clone size is stated in some rows and not others, as once, few, many or a class when expanded.

>TRBJ2-1|-|-|TRBV12-3/TRBV12-4
TGTGCCAGCAGTGGGCTTATGGGCATTGAGCAGTTCTTC
CASSGLMGIEQFF
>TRBJ2-3|TRBD2|-|TRBV10-3
TGTGCCATCAGTCCGGGACTAGGGGGTTCTAGCACAGATACGCAGTATTTT
CAISPGLGGSSTDTQYF
>TRBJ1-1|-|-|TRBV5-1
TGCGCCAGCAGCGGGAGAGCCGGCCTGAACACTGAAGCTTTCTTT
CASSGRAGLNTEAFF
>TRBJ1-5|-|once|TRBV7-3
TGTGCCAGCAGCCCGGGGGGCAATCAGCCCCAGCATTTT
CASSPGGNQPQHF
>TRBJ1-6|-|-|TRBV5-6
TGTGCCAGCACCCTCCAAGGGGCCCAGCCCTTCCTCTCACCCCTCCACTTT
CASTLQGAQPFLSPLHF
>TRBJ2-1|-|-|TRBV7-8
TGTGCCAGCAGCCCAATTACAGGGAGGGGTGAGCAGTTCTTC
CASSPITGRGEQFF
>TRBJ1-1|-|-|TRBV4-1
TGCGCCAGCAGCCACCCCCTGGGCAGGGCCACTGAAGCTTTCTTT
CASSHPLGRATEAFF
>TRBJ2-5|-|-|TRBV7-8
TGTGCCAGCAGCTTCGAACAGGCAAGAAAGTACTTC
CASSFEQARKYF
>TRBJ1-4|TRBD1|-|TRBV6-5
TGTGCCAGCGGACCGGGACAGACAACTAATGAAAAACTGTTTTTT
CASGPGQTTNEKLFF
>TRBJ1-2|-|-|TRBV11-2
TGTGCCAGCAGCTTAGGGGAGCAGGTCGCTGGCTACACCTTC
CASSLGEQVAGYTF
>TRBJ1-1|-|-|TRBV6-6
TGTGCCAGCAGTTACCGGGGAGAGGACACTGAAGCTTTCTTT
CASSYRGEDTEAFF
>TRBJ1-2|TRBD1|-|TRBV7-9
TGTGCCAGCAGCTTTGCCGGAAGGGGGCCTGGGGGCTACACCTTC
CASSFAGRGPGGYTF
>TRBJ1-1|-|-|TRBV3-1/TRBV3-2
TGTGCCAGCAGCCAGGTGACAGGGAACACTGAAGCTTTCTTT
CASSQVTGNTEAFF
>TRBJ2-7|TRBD2|-|TRBV28
TGTGCCAGCAGCCGTAAGGCGGGGGGGACCTACGAGCAGTACTTC
CASSRKAGGTYEQYF
>TRBJ2-2|-|-|TRBV2
TGTGCCAGCAGGGGATCAAAACTAGTGGGCACCGGGGAGCTGTTTTTT
CASRGSKLVGTGELFF
>TRBJ2-5|TRBD2|once|TRBV2
TGTGCCGGGGGGCAGGGACTAGAGGAGACCCAGTACTTC
CAGGQGLEETQYF
>TRBJ1-4|-|-|TRBV5-1
TGCGCCAGTGCGAGATCAACTAATGAAAAACTGTTTTTT
CASARSTNEKLFF
>TRBJ1-2|TRBD1|-|TRBV9
TGTGCCAGCAGCGATACCAGGGGGTCCTATGGCTACACCTTC
CASSDTRGSYGYTF
>TRBJ2-7|TRBD2|-|TRBV7-9
TGTGCCAGCAGCTTGCTGAGCGGGACCTCGGCCTCCTACGAGCAGTACTTC
CASSLLSGTSASYEQYF
>TRBJ2-5|TRBD2|-|TRBV3-1/TRBV3-2
TGTGCCAGCAGCCAAGTCGGACTAGGCCAAGAGACCCAGTACTTC
CASSQVGLGQETQYF
>TRBJ2-7|-|-|TRBV10-1
TGCGCCAGCAGCGCCGTCCAGACACAGGGCTCCTACGAGCAGTACTTC
CASSAVQTQGSYEQYF
>TRBJ1-1|-|-|TRBV5-1
TGCGCCAGCAGCCCCGTCTCCGGGTACCGCAACACTGAAGCTTTCTTT
CASSPVSGYRNTEAFF
>TRBJ1-2|-|-|TRBV29-1
TGCAGCGTTGGAGGACAGAGCCTCACTTCCTATGGCTACACCTTC
CSVGGQSLTSYGYTF
>TRBJ1-2|-|-|TRBV20-1
TGCAGTGCTAGACTGACATATGGCTACACCTTC
CSARLTYGYTF
>TRBJ1-6|-|once|TRBV6-5
TGTGCCAGCAGAGAGGGAGGGAGCACTTCACCCCTCCACTTT
CASREGGSTSPLHF
>TRBJ2-3|-|-|TRBV5-6
TGTGCCAGCAGCATTGGGTCGGGGTACACAGATACGCAGTATTTT
CASSIGSGYTDTQYF
>TRBJ1-5|-|-|TRBV12-3/TRBV12-4
TGTGCCAGCAGTTCCGAGAGCAATCAGCCCCAGCATTTT
CASSSESNQPQHF
>TRBJ1-2|TRBD1|-|TRBV28
TGTGCCAGCAGTTTCCCCGACAGGGCAACGTCCAACTATGGCTACACCTTC
CASSFPDRATSNYGYTF
>TRBJ1-1|-|few|TRBV19
TGTGCCAGTAGCGACACATGGAACACTGAAGCTTTCTTT
CASSDTWNTEAFF
>TRBJ1-4|TRBD1|-|TRBV4-1
TGCGCCAGCAGCCAAGTGTATCCGGGACAGGGGAATGAAAAACTGTTTTTT
CASSQVYPGQGNEKLFF
>TRBJ2-3|-|-|TRBV19
TGTGCCAGTAGTATTTCGGGGTACAGCACAGATACGCAGTATTTT
CASSISGYSTDTQYF
>TRBJ2-3|TRBD1|-|TRBV5-1
TGCGCCAGCAGCGTAGGGACAGGGAGAGCAGATACGCAGTATTTT
CASSVGTGRADTQYF
>TRBJ2-3|TRBD2|-|TRBV2
TGTGCCAGCAGTAAGACACTAGCGGGGGGTAACCTATATACGCAGTATTTT
CASSKTLAGGNLYTQYF
>TRBJ2-7|TRBD1|-|TRBV7-9
TGTGCCAGTATTATTACAGGGGGCGACGAGCAGTACTTC
CASIITGGDEQYF
>TRBJ2-7|TRBD2|-|TRBV18
TGTGCCAGCTCACCGCTTCTAGCGGGGGGTCAAGGTACCAAGTCTTACGAGCAGTACTTC
CASSPLLAGGQGTKSYEQYF
>TRBJ1-1|-|-|TRBV10-1
TGCGCCAGCAGTGAGTCGGGGGGAGGCACTGAAGCTTTCTTT
CASSESGGGTEAFF
>TRBJ2-7|-|-|TRBV2
TGTGCCAGCAGTCGCGACAGAAGGGACGAGCAGTACTTC
CASSRDRRDEQYF
>TRBJ1-4|TRBD1|-|TRBV5-4
TGTGCCAGCAGCTCCCACTCGGACAGGGAAGCCTTT
CASSSHSDREAF
>TRBJ2-1|TRBD2|-|TRBV24-1
TGTGCCACCAGTGGAGGGACTAGCGGGCGAATACAGTTCTTC
CATSGGTSGRIQFF
>TRBJ2-5|-|-|TRBV5-8
TGTGCCAGCAGCCAACTAGGTACAGGGGAGACCCAGTACTTC
CASSQLGTGETQYF
>TRBJ2-1|-|-|TRBV7-8
TGTGCCAGCAGCTCGTACAGGGAAGGGAATGAGCAGTTCTTC
CASSSYREGNEQFF
>TRBJ2-3|-|-|TRBV10-3
TGTGCCATCAGTGAGTCTGCGGTTAGCACAGATACGCAGTATTTT
CAISESAVSTDTQYF
>TRBJ1-5|-|-|TRBV6-6
TGTGCCAGCAGTTACCCAGATCAGCCCCAGCATTTT
CASSYPDQPQHF
>TRBJ1-5|-|-|TRBV18
TGTGCCAGCTCACCAGGACTGGAAAGCAATCAGCCCCAGCATTTT
CASSPGLESNQPQHF
>TRBJ1-1|-|-|TRBV16
TGTGCCAGCAGCCCCCGCAGGGGAGACACTGAAGCTTTCTTT
CASSPRRGDTEAFF
>TRBJ1-6|TRBD1|-|TRBV6-1
TGTGCCAGCAGTGGTCGGACAGGGGCTATGAATTCACCCCTCCACTTT
CASSGRTGAMNSPLHF
>TRBJ1-5|TRBD1|-|TRBV18
TGTGCCAGCTCACCAGAACAGGGGGCGATGAATCAGCCCCAGCATTTT
CASSPEQGAMNQPQHF
>TRBJ2-2|TRBD2|-|TRBV3-1/TRBV3-2
TGTGCCAGCAGCCCACTGGGGGCGGGGGGGACGAACACCGGGGAGCTGTTTTTT
CASSPLGAGGTNTGELFF
>TRBJ1-2|-|-|TRBV28
TGTGCCAGCAGTTCGCACAGTGCCTCTAACTATGGCTACACCTTC
CASSSHSASNYGYTF
>TRBJ2-1|TRBD2|-|TRBV11-2
TGTGCCAGCTCCCGACTAGCGCTCAATGAGCAGTTCTTC
CASSRLALNEQFF
>TRBJ1-1|-|-|TRBV6-5
TGTGCCAGCAGCCACCCGGAGGCTAACACTGAAGCTTTCTTT
CASSHPEANTEAFF
>TRBJ1-3|-|-|TRBV30
TGTGCCTGGAGTGTAACTGATGGAAACACCATATATTTT
CAWSVTDGNTIYF
>TRBJ2-2|-|once|TRBV3-1/TRBV3-2
TGTGCCAGCAGCCCACCGACAGGCTGGGCCGGGGAGCTGTTTTTT
CASSPPTGWAGELFF